Here is one TCR beta chain with its context. Its antigen is not identified. These data are taken from a study of regulatory T cells in long-lasting Graves disease. The CDR3 consists of 12 residues. Germline V lookup: CDR1 MNHNS, CDR2 SASEGT. Between the trimmed V and J ends, which lost 6 bases and 8 bases, there was a span of 11 bases. The study, taken as a whole, reports: Those with persistent disease had in common more public clonotypes (more than 2,500) than new patients (roughly 930).

Researchers made TCR beta libraries by using iRepertoire HTBI primers and running Arm-PCR on CDR3 regions. MiXCR, applied by TCRdb to the multiplex PCR reads, yields one record per CDR3 protein. Of 390,000 or so distinct CDR3 sequences listed, about 10% are singletons. The time point here: newly diagnosed GD, antithyroid drugs for less than 3 months. Making the TCR library involved RNA that had been extracted from PBMCs. These data also featured in a second study, about T cells in Graves' hyperthyroidism and ophthalmopathy. Per that study: The definition of stable Graves' hyperthyroidism was no ophthalmopathy progression within 18 months.

The receptor was derived from a woman aged 18-29 years with Graves disease. The sequences come from peripheral blood mononuclear cells (PBMCs), collected at new diagnosis, from a patient treated with antithyroid drugs. The rearrangement uses TRBV6-1 and TRBJ2-1; tentatively, D is TRBD2 (5 bases). The CDR3 nucleotides read TGTGCCAGCAGCGGGCGGGTGGATGAGCAGTTCTTC. It specifies CASSGRVDEQFF.